The following is a T cell receptor (beta chain) sequence with its context. Antigen specificity is unknown. The sample belongs to a study of cytomegalovirus exposure and HLA in healthy donors. Profiled with immunoSEQ multiplex PCR; TCRdb holds only in-frame clones, not every one. The data hold 150,000 to 200,000 clones, with 91% observed a single time. Study observations and caveats: While the bulk of TCR sequences proved rare, some public TCRs turned up in many donors. The listing of roughly 160 TCR beta chains classed them as cytomegalovirus-associated. A classifier reportedly called cytomegalovirus status with high sensitivity and specificity. Confirmation was obtained in vitro that a few CMV-associated chains are specific for CMV antigens.

CDR3 size: 17 residues. Germline values: CDR1 SGHAT, CDR2 FQNNGV. V lost 0 bases to trimming and J lost 0 bases, with 12 bases between them. The TCR originated in a young woman in good health and CMV-seropositive. The chain carries TRBV11-2 and TRBJ2-1; maybe TRBD1 (5 bases). The sequencing input was PBMCs. The CDR3 sequence: CASSLEAGLNSYNEQFF. Here the CDR3 DNA reads TGTGCCAGCAGCTTAGAAGCAGGGTTAAACTCCTACAATGAGCAGTTCTTC.